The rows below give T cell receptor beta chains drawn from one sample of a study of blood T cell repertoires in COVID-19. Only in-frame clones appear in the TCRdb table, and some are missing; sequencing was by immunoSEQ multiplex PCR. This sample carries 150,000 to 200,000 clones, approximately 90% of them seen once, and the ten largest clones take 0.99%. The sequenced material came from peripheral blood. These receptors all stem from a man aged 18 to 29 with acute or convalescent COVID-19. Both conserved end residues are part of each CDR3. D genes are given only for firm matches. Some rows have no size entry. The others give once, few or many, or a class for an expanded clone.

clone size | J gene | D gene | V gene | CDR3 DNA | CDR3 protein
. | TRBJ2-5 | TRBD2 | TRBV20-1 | TGCAGTGCTAGTATCGGCGGGGGGGTCCAAGAGACCCAGTACTTC | CSASIGGGVQETQYF
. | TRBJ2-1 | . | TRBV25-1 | TGTGCCAGCAGTGGGTCTTACAGGGAGTCCTACAATGAGCAGTTCTTC | CASSGSYRESYNEQFF
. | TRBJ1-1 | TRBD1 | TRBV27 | TGTGCCAGCAGTTTTACAGGGGTGAACACTGAAGCTTTCTTT | CASSFTGVNTEAFF
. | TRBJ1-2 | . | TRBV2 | TGTGCCAGCAGTGGTCTGTATGGCTACACCTTC | CASSGLYGYTF
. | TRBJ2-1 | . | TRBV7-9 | TGTGCCAGCAGCTTTTATGCGGGGGAGCAGTTCTTC | CASSFYAGEQFF
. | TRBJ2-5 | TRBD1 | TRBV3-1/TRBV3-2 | TGTGCCAGCAGCCAAGGGTGGGACAGAAACATCCAAGAGACCCAGTACTTC | CASSQGWDRNIQETQYF
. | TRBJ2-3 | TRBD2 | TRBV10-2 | TGCGCCAGCAGTGATAAGCGGGGAGGAGATACGCAGTATTTT | CASSDKRGGDTQYF
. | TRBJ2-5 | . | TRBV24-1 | TGTGCCACCAGTGACTTAGAAGAGACCCAGTACTTC | CATSDLEETQYF
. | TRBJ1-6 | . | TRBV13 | TGTGCCAGCAGCTTAGGGACTAGTCAGATTTCACCCCTCCACTTT | CASSLGTSQISPLHF
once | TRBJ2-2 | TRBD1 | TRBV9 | TGTGCCAGCAGCCAGACAGGGGTGGACACCGGGGAGCTGTTTTTT | CASSQTGVDTGELFF
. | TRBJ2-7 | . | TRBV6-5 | TGTGCCAGCAGTTACACAAGCTCCTACGAGCAGTACTTC | CASSYTSSYEQYF
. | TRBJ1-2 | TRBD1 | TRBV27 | TGTGCCAGCAGTCCAAAGGGACAGGGGGCCTATGGCTACACCTTC | CASSPKGQGAYGYTF
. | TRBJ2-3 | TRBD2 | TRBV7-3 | TGTGCCAGCAGCTTAGACCCACTAGCGGGGGTTGAAGATACGCAGTATTTT | CASSLDPLAGVEDTQYF
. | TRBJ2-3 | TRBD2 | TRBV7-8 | TGTGCCAGCAGCTTCAGGACTAGCGGTGCCACAGATACGCAGTATTTT | CASSFRTSGATDTQYF
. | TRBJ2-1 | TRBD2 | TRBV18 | TGTGCCAGCTCACCGCCGGGACTAGCAGATTACAATGAGCAGTTCTTC | CASSPPGLADYNEQFF
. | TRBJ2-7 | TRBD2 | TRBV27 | TGTGCCAGCAGGGAACTAGCGGGGGGTTACGAGCAGTACTTC | CASRELAGGYEQYF
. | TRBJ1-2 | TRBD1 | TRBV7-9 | TGTGCCAGCAGCTTAGCCAGGAGACAGGGGGTCGGCTATGGCTACACCTTC | CASSLARRQGVGYGYTF
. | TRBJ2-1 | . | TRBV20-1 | TGCAGTGCTAGCCCTCGCAATGAGCAGTTCTTC | CSASPRNEQFF
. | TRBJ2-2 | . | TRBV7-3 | TGTGCCAGCAGCTTAATTCCGGGAAGTTACACCGGGGAGCTGTTTTTT | CASSLIPGSYTGELFF
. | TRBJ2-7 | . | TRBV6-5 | TGTGCCAGCAGTTCCGCGGGGAGGACTACCTCCTACGAGCAGTACTTC | CASSSAGRTTSYEQYF
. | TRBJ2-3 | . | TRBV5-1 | TGCGCCAGCAGCTTGGACGTAGCTAGCACAGATACGCAGTATTTT | CASSLDVASTDTQYF
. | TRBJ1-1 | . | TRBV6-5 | TGTGCCAGCAGTTACTCGGCAGGGACAAACACTGAAGCTTTCTTT | CASSYSAGTNTEAFF
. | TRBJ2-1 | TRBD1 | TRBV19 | TGTGCCAGTAGCAAACCCGGGACAGGGTACACTCAAAAATACAATGAGCAGTTCTTC | CASSKPGTGYTQKYNEQFF
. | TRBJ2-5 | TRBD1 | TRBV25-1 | TGTGCCAGCAGTAGACACGGGACAGAAGAGACCCAGTACTTC | CASSRHGTEETQYF
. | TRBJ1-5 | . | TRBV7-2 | TGTGCCAGCAGCTTTGGACTGAATAGCAATCAGCCCCAGCATTTT | CASSFGLNSNQPQHF
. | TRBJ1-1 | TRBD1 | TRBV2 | TGTGCCAGCAGTGGAGGACAGGGGAGGTGGACTGAAGCTTTCTTT | CASSGGQGRWTEAFF
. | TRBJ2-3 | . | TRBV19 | TGTGCCAGTAGTCTAAACACAGATACGCAGTATTTT | CASSLNTDTQYF
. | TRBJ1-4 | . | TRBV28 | TGTGCCAGCAGTCCTACGGGCGGGGTCATTTATGAAAAACTGTTTTTT | CASSPTGGVIYEKLFF
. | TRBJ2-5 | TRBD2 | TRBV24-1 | TGTGCCACCAGTGATACGGGGGGGGGCCAAGAGACCCAGTACTTC | CATSDTGGGQETQYF
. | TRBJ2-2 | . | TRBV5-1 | TGCGCCAGCAGCTTGGAGACAGACACCGGGGAGCTGTTTTTT | CASSLETDTGELFF
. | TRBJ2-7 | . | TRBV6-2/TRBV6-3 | TGTGCCAGCAGTTTGGGCGGGGCCTCCTACGAGCAGTACTTC | CASSLGGASYEQYF
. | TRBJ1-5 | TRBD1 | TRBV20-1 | TGCAGTGCTAGTGCTACAGGGGGCCCTCAGCCCCAGCATTTT | CSASATGGPQPQHF
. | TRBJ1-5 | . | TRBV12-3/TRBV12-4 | TGTGCCAGCAGTTTGACAGGTTACCAGCCCCAGCATTTT | CASSLTGYQPQHF
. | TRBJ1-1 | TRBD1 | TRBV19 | TGTGCCAGTAGTATGGGTGACAGGGTAAACACTGAAGCTTTCTTT | CASSMGDRVNTEAFF
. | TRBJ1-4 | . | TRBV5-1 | TGCGCCAGCAGCTTGGGACAGAGTTATGAAAAACTGTTTTTT | CASSLGQSYEKLFF
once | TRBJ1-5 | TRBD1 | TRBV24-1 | TGTGCCACCGCTGAGGGACAGACTAGCAATCAGCCCCAGCATTTT | CATAEGQTSNQPQHF
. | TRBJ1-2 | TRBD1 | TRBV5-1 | TGCGCCAGCAGCACCTCATTAGGACAGGCCGACAATGGCTACACCTTC | CASSTSLGQADNGYTF
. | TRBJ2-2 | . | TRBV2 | TGTGCCAGCAGGGACCAGGGAAACACCGGGGAGCTGTTTTTT | CASRDQGNTGELFF
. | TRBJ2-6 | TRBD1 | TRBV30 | TGTGCCTGGAGTGGGACAGGTGGGGCCAACGTCCTGACTTTC | CAWSGTGGANVLTF
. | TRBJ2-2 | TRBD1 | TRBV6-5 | TGTGCCAGCAGGACAGGGACCTACACCGGGGAGCTGTTTTTT | CASRTGTYTGELFF
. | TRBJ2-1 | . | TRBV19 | TGTGCCAGTAGTAAGAGCTCCTACAATGAGCAGTTCTTC | CASSKSSYNEQFF
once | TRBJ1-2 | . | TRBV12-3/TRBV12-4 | TGTGCCAGCAGTTTGAACACGATCTATGGCTACACCTTC | CASSLNTIYGYTF
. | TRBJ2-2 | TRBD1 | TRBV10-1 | TGCGCCAGCAGTGAGTCCGGGACAGGGGGATCGAACACCGGGGAGCTGTTTTTT | CASSESGTGGSNTGELFF
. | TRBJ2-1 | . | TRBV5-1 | TGCGCCAGCAGCCAGGGTATTGGCTACAATGAGCAGTTCTTC | CASSQGIGYNEQFF
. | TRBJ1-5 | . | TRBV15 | TGTGCCACCAGCAGAGACTTGGGCGAGAGCAATCAGCCCCAGCATTTT | CATSRDLGESNQPQHF
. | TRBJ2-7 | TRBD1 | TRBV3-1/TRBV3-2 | TGTGCCAGCAAAAAACAGGGGACCTACGAGCAGTACTTC | CASKKQGTYEQYF
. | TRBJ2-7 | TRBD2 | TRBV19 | TGTGCCAGCGGGGCGGGGGGGGCCCCGCCATACGAGCAGTACTTC | CASGAGGAPPYEQYF
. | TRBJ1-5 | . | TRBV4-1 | TGCGCCAGCAGCCAAGTAGGGGGACCCCCCCAGCATTTT | CASSQVGGPPQHF
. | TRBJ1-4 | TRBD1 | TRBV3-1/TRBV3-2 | TGTGCCAGTACAGGGGGCTGGGATGAAAAACTGTTTTTT | CASTGGWDEKLFF
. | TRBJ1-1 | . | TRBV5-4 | TGTGCCAGCAACGGGGGGAACACTGAAGCTTTCTTT | CASNGGNTEAFF
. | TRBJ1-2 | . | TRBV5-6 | TGTGCCAGCAGAGCCGACAGGAACTATGGCTACACCTTC | CASRADRNYGYTF
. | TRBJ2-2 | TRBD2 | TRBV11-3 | TGTGCCAGCAGCAGGACTAGCCACACCGGGGAGCTGTTTTTT | CASSRTSHTGELFF
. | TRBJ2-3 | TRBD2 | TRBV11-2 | TGTGCCAGCAGTAGCGGGGGGCCGCCTCTTGCAGATACGCAGTATTTT | CASSSGGPPLADTQYF
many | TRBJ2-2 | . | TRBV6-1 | TGTGCCAGCAGTGAAGCTTGGAGATCCGGGGAGCTGTTTTTT | CASSEAWRSGELFF
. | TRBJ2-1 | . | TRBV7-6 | TGTGCCAGCAGCTTAGAATGGGGAGAATACAATGAGCAGTTCTTC | CASSLEWGEYNEQFF
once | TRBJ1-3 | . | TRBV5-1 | TGCGCCAGCAGCTTGGCCGACACCACCTCTGGAAACACCATATATTTT | CASSLADTTSGNTIYF
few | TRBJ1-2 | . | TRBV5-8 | TGTGCCAGCACAGACCTCACAACTAACGGTGGCTACACCTTC | CASTDLTTNGGYTF